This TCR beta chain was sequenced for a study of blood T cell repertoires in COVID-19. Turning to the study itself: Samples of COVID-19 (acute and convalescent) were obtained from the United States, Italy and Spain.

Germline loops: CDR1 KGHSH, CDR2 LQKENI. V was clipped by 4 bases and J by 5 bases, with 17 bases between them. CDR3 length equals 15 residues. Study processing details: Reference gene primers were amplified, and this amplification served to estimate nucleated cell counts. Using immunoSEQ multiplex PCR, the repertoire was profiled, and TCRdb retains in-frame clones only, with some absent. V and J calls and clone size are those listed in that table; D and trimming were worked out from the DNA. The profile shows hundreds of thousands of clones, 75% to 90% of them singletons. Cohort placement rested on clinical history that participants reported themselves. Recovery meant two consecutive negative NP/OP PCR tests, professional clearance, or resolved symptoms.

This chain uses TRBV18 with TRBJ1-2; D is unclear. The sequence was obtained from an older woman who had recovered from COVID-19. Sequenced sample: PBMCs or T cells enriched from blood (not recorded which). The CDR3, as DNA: TGTGCCAGCTCACTTGAGACTGCCCCGGGGTATGGCTACACCTTC. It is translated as CASSLETAPGYGYTF.